Each of the 10 T cell receptor beta chains below was sequenced from the same sample in a study of CD8 T cells in ankylosing spondylitis. Study conclusions and caveats: Characteristic of ankylosing spondylitis blood, it appeared, was a TCR beta motif comprising about eight highly homologous variants.

The antigens for these receptors are not known. MiXCR was run by TCRdb on the 5' RACE reads, yielding one entry per CDR3 protein. The sample has around 140,000 distinct CDR3 sequences, approximately 17% seen once; the top ten hold 33%. Sequencing was carried out using blood, either unsorted or a sorted T cell fraction (not recorded which). The receptors derive from a male donor with ankylosing spondylitis.

This clonotype was observed many times. The V gene is TRBV12-3 or TRBV12-4, the J gene TRBJ2-3; 7 nucleotides align to TRBD1. V was clipped by 6 bases and J by 13 bases; unmatched bases: 7. This CDR3 comprises 11 residues. For the CDR3, the DNA is TGTGCCAGCAGCTCAGACAGGGCGGAGTATTTT. Translation gives CASSSDRAEYF.

This clonotype was recorded a few times. The chain carries TRBV29-1 and TRBJ1-2; a weak D match, TRBD1 (6 bases). The V gene's germline CDR1 is SQVTM and CDR2 ANQGSEA. V lost 1 base, J lost 4 bases, and 13 bases lay in between. This CDR3 contains 14 residues. This CDR3 is CSVEGWGQSYGYTF. In nucleotides, the CDR3 is TGCAGCGTTGAAGGTTGGGGGCAATCCTATGGCTACACCTTC.

The rearrangement joins TRBV4-3 to TRBJ2-5, with TRBD2 matching over 8 bases. V lost 1 base and J lost 5; bases outside the gene matches: 9. Germline V gene data show CDR1 as LGHNA and CDR2 as YSLEER. The CDR3 is 16 amino acids. The CDR3 loop is CASSQGGGGRGETQYF. CDR3 bases: TGCGCCAGCAGCCAAGGAGGCGGGGGGCGCGGGGAGACCCAGTACTTC.

This clonotype was detected a few times. The rearrangement joins TRBV7-9 to TRBJ2-7; D is ambiguous. The CDR3 sequence is 13 residues long. CDR1 is SEHNR and CDR2 is FQNEAQ in the germline V gene (reference sequence). Between the trimmed V and J ends, which lost 5 bases and 4 bases, there was a span of 12 bases. In nucleotides, the CDR3 is TGTGCCAGCAGCATGATCCCTGCTTACGAGCAGTACTTC. Translating it yields CASSMIPAYEQYF.

This clonotype is classed as medium-sized. The chain combines TRBV7-6 with TRBJ2-2, with TRBD2 matching over 11 bases. Germline V gene sequence: CDR1 SGHVS, CDR2 FNYEAQ. V trimming: 0 bases; J trimming: 0 bases; junction bases outside the gene matches: 6. This CDR3 has 19 amino acids. CDR3 in amino acids: CASSLALAGGPANTGELFF. The DNA for the CDR3 is TGTGCCAGCAGCTTAGCCCTAGCGGGAGGTCCCGCGAACACCGGGGAGCTGTTTTTT.

This clonotype occurred a few times. The V gene is TRBV29-1, the J gene TRBJ2-1, with D perhaps TRBD2 (5 bases). CDR3 length equals 12 residues. Germline CDR1 SQVTM, CDR2 ANQGSEA. The germline V and J ends were trimmed by 0 bases and 8 bases, with 8 bases remaining between them. CDR3 region: CSVEEAGYEQFF. The DNA for the CDR3 is TGCAGCGTTGAAGAGGCGGGCTATGAGCAGTTCTTC.

This CDR3 reads CASSVVSAELFF. In nucleotides, the CDR3 is TGTGCCAGCAGCGTAGTCAGCGCGGAGCTGTTTTTT. The chain links TRBV9 to TRBJ2-2; no firm D call. The germline gives CDR1 SGDLS, CDR2 YYNGEE. Trimming cost V 0 bases and J 10 bases, with 7 bases left between them. The CDR3 extends over 12 amino acids.

The chain links TRBV24-1 to TRBJ2-1; D gene uncertain. V was trimmed by 5 bases and J by 9 bases, leaving 13 bases between them. Germline V lookup: CDR1 KGHDR, CDR2 SFDVKD. The CDR3 runs 13 residues. The CDR3 sequence is CATSGSSLGEQFF. The DNA of the CDR3 is TGTGCCACCAGTGGTAGTTCTTTGGGTGAGCAGTTCTTC.

The chain has TRBV6-5 and TRBJ2-7, with 16 bases that match TRBD2. The CDR3 is 17 amino acids. V lost 3 bases to trimming and J lost 4 bases; unmatched junction nucleotides: 6. CDR1 is MNHEY, CDR2 SVGAGI, per germline. CDR3 in DNA: TGTGCCAGCAGTTATGGGACTAGCGGGGGGGAACCATACGAGCAGTACTTC. Translating it yields CASSYGTSGGEPYEQYF.

By its share, this clonotype is medium-sized. V and J are TRBV25-1 and TRBJ2-1, with D perhaps being TRBD1 or TRBD2 (5 bases each). Germline V gene lookup returns CDR1 MGHDK and CDR2 SYGVNS. V was trimmed by 2 bases and J by 10 bases, leaving 9 bases between them. This CDR3 comprises 12 residues. In DNA form, the CDR3 reads TGTGCCAGCAGTGAAGGGGGTCACGAGCAGTTCTTC. Translated, it gives CASSEGGHEQFF. The complete variable domain, with remaining parts taken from reference TRBV25-1 and TRBJ2-1, reads EADIYQTPRYLVIGTGKKITLECSQTMGHDKMYWYQQDPGMELHLIHYSYGVNSTEKGDLSSESTVSRIRTEHFPLTLESARPSHTSQYLCASSEGGHEQFFGPGTRLTVL.